A selection of T cell receptor beta chains follows, all from one sample in a study of OX40 agonist ivuxolimab in advanced cancers. Data came from immunoSEQ multiplex PCR; TCRdb stores just in-frame clones and leaves some out. Counted here are more than 70,000 clones, about 92% occurring once; the ten biggest clones make up roughly an eighth. This sample comprised CD4+ or CD8+ T cells sorted from blood, obtained in a trial of the OX40 agonist ivuxolimab. These receptors all stem from an adult with an advanced solid tumor such as melanoma, head and neck, liver or kidney cancer. Both conserved end residues are part of each CDR3. A D gene is named only where the DNA matches it firmly. Size values are once, few and many counts, or a class for expanded clones, and some rows have none.

TRBD2	TRBV9	TRBJ2-1	.	CASQAGGEEQFF	TGTGCCAGCCAGGCGGGGGGCGAAGAGCAGTTCTTC
.	TRBV13	TRBJ2-3	.	CASSLPDGPEGDTQYF	TGTGCCAGCAGCCTTCCGGACGGGCCAGAGGGGGATACGCAGTATTTT
.	TRBV2	TRBJ1-5	.	CASSEVESSNQPQHF	TGTGCCAGCAGTGAAGTGGAGAGTAGCAATCAGCCCCAGCATTTT
.	TRBV2	TRBJ2-7	.	CAGSMGGEQYF	TGTGCCGGATCGATGGGTGGGGAGCAGTACTTC
.	TRBV6-6	TRBJ1-5	.	CASTSGQPQHF	TGTGCCAGCACCTCGGGTCAGCCCCAGCATTTT
.	TRBV2	TRBJ1-6	few	CASSDPRDNSPLHF	TGTGCCAGCAGTGATCCAAGAGATAATTCACCCCTCCACTTT
.	TRBV30	TRBJ1-1	few	CAWSGLRNTEAFF	TGTGCCTGGAGCGGACTGAGGAACACTGAAGCTTTCTTT
.	TRBV27	TRBJ1-2	.	CASSSGGYYGYTF	TGTGCCAGCAGCTCAGGCGGCTACTATGGCTACACCTTC
.	TRBV13	TRBJ2-1	.	CASSFQGSSYNEQFF	TGTGCCAGCAGCTTTCAGGGAAGCTCCTACAATGAGCAGTTCTTC
TRBD2	TRBV7-7	TRBJ2-1	.	CASSLGLAGGTIAYNEQFF	TGTGCCAGCAGCTTGGGACTAGCGGGGGGAACGATCGCCTACAATGAGCAGTTCTTC
.	TRBV5-5	TRBJ1-1	.	CASIVGAEAFF	TGTGCCAGCATTGTTGGCGCTGAAGCTTTCTTT
.	TRBV27	TRBJ2-7	.	CASSSLASPKEQYF	TGTGCCAGCAGTTCCCTAGCCTCTCCAAAGGAGCAGTACTTC
.	TRBV7-9	TRBJ2-3	.	CASSPPRGYTDTQYF	TGTGCCAGCAGTCCGCCAAGGGGTTACACAGATACGCAGTATTTT
TRBD1	TRBV4-2	TRBJ1-2	.	CASSQVGQGDHYGYTF	TGTGCCAGCAGCCAAGTCGGACAGGGTGACCACTATGGCTACACCTTC
TRBD1	TRBV27	TRBJ1-2	.	CASSFRGTGLYGYTF	TGTGCCAGCAGTTTCCGGGGGACAGGCCTCTATGGCTACACCTTC
TRBD2	TRBV5-6	TRBJ2-1	.	CASSLDWLAGAYNEQFF	TGTGCCAGCAGCTTGGACTGGCTAGCGGGGGCCTACAATGAGCAGTTCTTC
.	TRBV9	TRBJ1-5	once	CASSPLSGGNQPQHF	TGTGCCAGCAGCCCCCTAAGTGGCGGCAATCAGCCCCAGCATTTT
.	TRBV6-5	TRBJ1-6	.	CASSYGPRLGSPLHF	TGTGCCAGCAGTTACGGTCCAAGATTGGGTTCACCCCTCCACTTT
TRBD1	TRBV25-1	TRBJ1-1	.	CASRGDRGSLGTEAFF	TGTGCCAGCAGGGGGGACAGGGGGTCCTTAGGCACTGAAGCTTTCTTT
.	TRBV4-3	TRBJ2-2	.	CASSQASTGELFF	TGCGCCAGCAGCCAAGCGAGCACCGGGGAGCTGTTTTTT
.	TRBV13	TRBJ2-7	.	CASSLTGVGYEQYF	TGTGCCAGCAGCTTAACCGGCGTTGGCTACGAGCAGTACTTC
.	TRBV6-4	TRBJ2-5	.	CASRETGFGQETQYF	TGTGCCAGCAGGGAAACAGGGTTTGGTCAGGAGACCCAGTACTTC
.	TRBV4-1	TRBJ1-5	.	CASSQVSRGRGNQPQHF	TGCGCCAGCAGCCAAGTTAGCAGGGGTCGTGGCAATCAGCCCCAGCATTTT
TRBD1	TRBV4-3	TRBJ2-6	.	CASSQDMTGTGANVLTF	TGCGCCAGCAGCCAAGATATGACAGGGACTGGGGCCAACGTCCTGACTTTC
TRBD1	TRBV7-9	TRBJ2-7	.	CASSLADRPSYEQYF	TGTGCCAGCAGCTTAGCGGACAGGCCCTCCTACGAGCAGTACTTC
TRBD1	TRBV2	TRBJ1-2	few	CASSPSTGVAYGYTF	TGTGCCAGCAGTCCATCGACAGGGGTGGCCTATGGCTACACCTTC